The next 6 T cell receptor beta chains were all read from a single sample in a study of T-cell reconstitution after alpha-beta-depleted transplantation in children. The TCRbeta library was prepared with unique molecular identifiers. Each CDR3 protein gets one entry after TCRdb re-called the PCR reads with MiXCR. The sample carries around 700,000 distinct CDR3 sequences, less than 15% recorded once. Sequences were derived from PBMCs, sampled before TCRalphabeta/CD19-depleted stem cell transplant. Every receptor here comes from a girl aged 2-10 years with congenital amegakaryocytic thrombocytopenia, due to receive a stem cell transplant.

The sample holds many counts of this clonotype. This chain joins TRBV29-1 and TRBJ2-3, with 9 bases fitting TRBD1. Trimming cost V 5 bases and J 3 bases; bases outside gene matches: 15. This CDR3 has 17 amino acids. In germline, CDR1 is SQVTM, CDR2 ANQGSEA. CDR3 sequence reads: CSVRGELGQGTTDTQYF. The CDR3 nucleotides read TGCAGCGTTCGCGGGGAATTGGGACAGGGCACTACAGATACGCAGTATTTT.

The rearrangement links TRBV27 to TRBJ2-1; D ambiguous. This CDR3 comprises 12 residues. V lost 5 bases and J lost 3, with 5 bases in between. In germline, CDR1 is MNHEY, CDR2 SMNVEV (reference sequence). The CDR3 DNA reads TGTGCCAGCAGTGTCAACTACAATGAGCAGTTCTTC. The encoded protein is CASSVNYNEQFF.

This clonotype came up a few times. The chain is built from TRBV5-1 and TRBJ2-7; 10 bases are shared with TRBD1. Germline-derived CDR1 and CDR2 are SGHRS and YFSETQ. The CDR3 covers 16 residues. J was trimmed by 4 bases and V by 1 base; bases with no gene match: 8. CDR3 residues: CASSLKLGDRGYEQYF. The CDR3, as DNA: TGCGCCAGCAGCTTGAAATTGGGGGACAGGGGATACGAGCAGTACTTC.

V is TRBV7-3 and J is TRBJ2-7; TRBD2 matches at 7 bases. CDR3 length: 15 residues. CDR1 and CDR2 (germline): SGHTA, FQGTGA. V lost 1 base and J lost 2; bases outside the gene matches: 5. CDR3 in amino acids: CASSLRASGPYEQYF. The CDR3 DNA reads TGTGCCAGCAGCTTAAGAGCTAGCGGTCCCTACGAGCAGTACTTC.

The chain carries TRBV18 and TRBJ1-2, with 8 bases that match TRBD1. This CDR3 contains 15 residues. The V gene end was trimmed by 3 bases and the J gene end by 8 bases; junction bases not matched to a gene: 11. Per the germline V gene, CDR1 is KGHSH and CDR2 is LQKENI. The CDR3 DNA follows: TGTGCCAGCTCACCTACGACAGGGGTAGGCGGCGGCTACACCTTC. Protein product: CASSPTTGVGGGYTF. Looking up the rest from reference TRBV18 and TRBJ1-2 gives the full variable domain: NAGVMQNPRHLVRRRGQEARLRCSPMKGHSHVYWYRQLPEEGLKFMVYLQKENIIDESGMPKERFSAEFPKEGPSILRIQQVVRGDSAAYFCASSPTTGVGGGYTFGSGTRLTVV.

This clonotype was observed many times. The CDR3 DNA is TGTGCCAGCAGCTCCGACCCCCTTGACGAGCAGTACTTC. Translation gives CASSSDPLDEQYF. The V and J genes are TRBV7-7 and TRBJ2-7; no definite D call. Trimming removed 4 bases at V and 5 bases at J, with 12 bases between. Germline assignment: CDR1 SSHAT and CDR2 FNYEAQ (reference sequence). The CDR3 runs 13 residues. Full variable domain (outside the CDR3, taken from reference TRBV7-7 and TRBJ2-7): GAGVSQSPRYKVTKRGQDVTLRCDPISSHATLYWYQQALGQGPEFLTYFNYEAQPDKSGLPSDRFSAERPEGSISTLTIQRTEQRDSAMYRCASSSDPLDEQYFGPGTRLTVT.